This entry is about one T cell receptor beta chain. Its antigen is as yet unknown. The data were taken from a study of T cell responses to AZD1222 COVID-19 vaccine. Study as a whole: Pooled in the analysis were second doses at about 4 or about 12 weeks.

Study-level points and caveats: Spike-specific TCR breadth and depth were elevated following two AZD1222 doses.

Here immunoSEQ multiplex PCR was the method, and the copy in TCRdb shows in-frame clones only, minus some. The sample contains some 120,000 clones, roughly 90% of which appear only once. The V end was cut by 0 bases, the J end by 7 bases, with 12 bases between. The CDR3 runs to 15 residues. The V gene's germline CDR1 is LGHDT and CDR2 YNNKEL (reference sequence). The TCR was taken from an adult in good health. This sequence joins TRBV3-1 (or the pseudogene TRBV3-2) and TRBJ1-4; no reliable D call. Material: peripheral blood, obtained on day 0 of AZD1222 vaccination. The CDR3 loop reads CASSQEGFGTEKLFF. The CDR3 coding sequence is TGTGCCAGCAGCCAAGAAGGGTTTGGTACTGAAAAACTGTTTTTT.